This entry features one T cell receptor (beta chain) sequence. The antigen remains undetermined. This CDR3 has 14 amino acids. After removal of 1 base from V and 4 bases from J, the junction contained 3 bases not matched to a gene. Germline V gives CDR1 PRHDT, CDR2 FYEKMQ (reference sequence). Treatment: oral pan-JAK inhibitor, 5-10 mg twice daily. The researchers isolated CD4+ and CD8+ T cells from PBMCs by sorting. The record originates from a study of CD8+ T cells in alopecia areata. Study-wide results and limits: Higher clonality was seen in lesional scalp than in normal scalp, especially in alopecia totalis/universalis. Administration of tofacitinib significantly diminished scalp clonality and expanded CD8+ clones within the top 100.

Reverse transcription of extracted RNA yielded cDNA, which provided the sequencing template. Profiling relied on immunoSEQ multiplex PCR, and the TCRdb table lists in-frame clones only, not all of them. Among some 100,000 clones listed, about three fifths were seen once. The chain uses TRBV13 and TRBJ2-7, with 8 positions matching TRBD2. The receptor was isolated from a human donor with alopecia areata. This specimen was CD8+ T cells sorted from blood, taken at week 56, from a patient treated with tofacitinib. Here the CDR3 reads CASSLDGGAYEQYF. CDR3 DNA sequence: TGTGCCAGCAGCTTAGACGGGGGGGCGTACGAGCAGTACTTC.